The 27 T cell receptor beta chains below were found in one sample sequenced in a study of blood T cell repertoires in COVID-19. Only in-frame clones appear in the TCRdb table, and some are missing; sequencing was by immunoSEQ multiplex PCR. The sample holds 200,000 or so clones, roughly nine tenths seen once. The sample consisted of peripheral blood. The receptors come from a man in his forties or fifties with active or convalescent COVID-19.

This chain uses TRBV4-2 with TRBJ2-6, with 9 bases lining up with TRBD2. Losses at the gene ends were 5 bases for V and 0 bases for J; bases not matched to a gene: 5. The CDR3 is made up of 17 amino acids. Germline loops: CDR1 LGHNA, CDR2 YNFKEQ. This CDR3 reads CASSASGTASGANVLTF. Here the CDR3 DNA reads TGTGCCAGCAGCGCTAGCGGGACTGCCTCTGGGGCCAACGTCCTGACTTTC.

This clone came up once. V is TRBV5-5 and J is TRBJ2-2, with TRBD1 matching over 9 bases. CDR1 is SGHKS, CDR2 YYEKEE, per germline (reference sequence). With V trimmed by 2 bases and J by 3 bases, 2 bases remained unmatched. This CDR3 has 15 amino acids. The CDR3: CASSLGTGHTGELFF. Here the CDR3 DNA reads TGTGCCAGCAGCTTAGGGACAGGGCACACCGGGGAGCTGTTTTTT. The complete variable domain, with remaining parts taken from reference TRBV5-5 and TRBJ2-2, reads DAGVTQSPTHLIKTRGQQVTLRCSPISGHKSVSWYQQVLGQGPQFIFQYYEKEERGRGNFPDRFSARQFPNYSSELNVNALLLGDSALYLCASSLGTGHTGELFFGEGSRLTVL.

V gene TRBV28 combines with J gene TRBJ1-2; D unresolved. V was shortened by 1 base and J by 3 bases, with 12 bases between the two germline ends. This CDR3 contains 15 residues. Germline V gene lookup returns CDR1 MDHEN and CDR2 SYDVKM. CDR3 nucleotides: TGTGCCAGCAGTTTATCGGCGGACTCCTACTATGGCTACACCTTC. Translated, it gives CASSLSADSYYGYTF.

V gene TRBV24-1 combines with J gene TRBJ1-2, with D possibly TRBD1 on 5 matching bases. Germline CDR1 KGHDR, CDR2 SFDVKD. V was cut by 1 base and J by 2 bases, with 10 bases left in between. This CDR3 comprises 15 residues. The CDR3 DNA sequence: TGTGCCACCAGTGATTTCGGGGGAGAGAACTATGGCTACACCTTC. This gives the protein CATSDFGGENYGYTF.

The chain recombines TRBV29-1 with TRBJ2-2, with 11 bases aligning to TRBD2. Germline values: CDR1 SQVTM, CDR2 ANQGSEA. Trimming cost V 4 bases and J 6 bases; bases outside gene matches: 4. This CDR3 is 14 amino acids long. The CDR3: CSVGASGGPGELFF. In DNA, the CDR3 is TGCAGCGTTGGGGCTAGCGGGGGGCCCGGGGAGCTGTTTTTT.

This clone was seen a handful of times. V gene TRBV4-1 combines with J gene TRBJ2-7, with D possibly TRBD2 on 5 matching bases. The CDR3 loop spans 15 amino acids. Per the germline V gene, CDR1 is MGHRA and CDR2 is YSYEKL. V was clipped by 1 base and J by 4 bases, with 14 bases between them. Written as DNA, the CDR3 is TGCGCCAGCAGCCAAGGGGCGGGTGAGAGGTACGAGCAGTACTTC. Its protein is CASSQGAGERYEQYF.

The CDR3 protein is CASSRGSSGNTIYF. The CDR3 bases are TGTGCCAGCAGCCGAGGAAGCTCTGGAAACACCATATATTTT. The V call is TRBV5-5, the J call TRBJ1-3; D unresolved. Germline-derived CDR1 and CDR2 are SGHKS and YYEKEE (reference sequence). The CDR3 covers 14 residues. Trimming took off 4 bases at V and 0 bases at J, with 8 bases between the two ends.

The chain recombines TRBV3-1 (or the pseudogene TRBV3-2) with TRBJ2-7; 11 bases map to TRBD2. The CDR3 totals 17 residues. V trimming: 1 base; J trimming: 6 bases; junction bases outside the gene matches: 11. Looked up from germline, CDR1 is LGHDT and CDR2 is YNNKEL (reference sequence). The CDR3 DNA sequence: TGTGCCAGCAGCCAAGGTCGGGCTAGCGGGAGGCGCGGCGAGCAGTACTTC. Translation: CASSQGRASGRRGEQYF.

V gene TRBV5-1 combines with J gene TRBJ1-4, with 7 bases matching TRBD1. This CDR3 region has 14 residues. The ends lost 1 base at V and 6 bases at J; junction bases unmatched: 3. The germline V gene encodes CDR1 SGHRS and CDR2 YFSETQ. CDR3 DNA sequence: TGCGCCAGCAGCTTGACAGGGGCCTATGAAAAACTGTTTTTT. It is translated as CASSLTGAYEKLFF.

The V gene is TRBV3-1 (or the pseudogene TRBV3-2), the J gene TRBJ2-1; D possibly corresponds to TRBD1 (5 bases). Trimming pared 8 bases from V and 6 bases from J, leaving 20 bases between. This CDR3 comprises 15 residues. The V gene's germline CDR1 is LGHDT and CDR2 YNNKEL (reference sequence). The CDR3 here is CASGLGAGLSNEQFF. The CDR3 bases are TGTGCCAGCGGGTTAGGGGCAGGCCTATCCAATGAGCAGTTCTTC.

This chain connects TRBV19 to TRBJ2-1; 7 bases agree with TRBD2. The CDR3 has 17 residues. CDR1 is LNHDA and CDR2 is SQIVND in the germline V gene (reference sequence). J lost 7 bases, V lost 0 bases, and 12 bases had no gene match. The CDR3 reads CASSIEGGVLGFNEQFF. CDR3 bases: TGTGCCAGTAGTATAGAGGGGGGGGTCCTAGGGTTTAATGAGCAGTTCTTC.

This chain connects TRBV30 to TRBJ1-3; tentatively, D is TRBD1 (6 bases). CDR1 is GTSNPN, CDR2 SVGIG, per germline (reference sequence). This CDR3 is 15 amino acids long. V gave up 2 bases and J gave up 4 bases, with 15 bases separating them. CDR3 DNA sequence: TGTGCCTGGAGTTCAGGGGAGTCAGGAGGAAACACCATATATTTT. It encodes CAWSSGESGGNTIYF.

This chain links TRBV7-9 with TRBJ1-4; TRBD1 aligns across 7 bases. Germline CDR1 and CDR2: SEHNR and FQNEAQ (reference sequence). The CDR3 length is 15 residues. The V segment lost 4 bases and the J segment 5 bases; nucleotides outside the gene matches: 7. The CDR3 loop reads CASSSGTATNEKLFF. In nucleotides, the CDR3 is TGTGCCAGCAGCTCCGGGACAGCTACAAATGAAAAACTGTTTTTT.

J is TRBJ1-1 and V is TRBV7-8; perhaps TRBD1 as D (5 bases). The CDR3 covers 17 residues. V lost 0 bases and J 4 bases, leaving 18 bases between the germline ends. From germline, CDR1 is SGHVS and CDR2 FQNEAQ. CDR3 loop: CASSLADYEGDATEAFF. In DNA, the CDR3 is TGTGCCAGCAGCTTAGCGGATTATGAAGGGGATGCCACTGAAGCTTTCTTT.

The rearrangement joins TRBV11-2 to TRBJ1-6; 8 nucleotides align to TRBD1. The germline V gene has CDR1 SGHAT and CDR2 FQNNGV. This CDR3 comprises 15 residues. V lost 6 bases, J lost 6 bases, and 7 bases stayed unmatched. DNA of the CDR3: TGTGCCAGCAGGGGGACAGGAGCGGGTAATTCACCCCTCCACTTT. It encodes CASRGTGAGNSPLHF.

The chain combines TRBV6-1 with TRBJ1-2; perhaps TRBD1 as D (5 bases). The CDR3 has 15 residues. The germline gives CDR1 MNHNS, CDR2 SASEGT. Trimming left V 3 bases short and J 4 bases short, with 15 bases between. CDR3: CASSEEGLGLYGYTF. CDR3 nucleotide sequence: TGTGCCAGCAGTGAGGAGGGGCTCGGACTCTATGGCTACACCTTC.

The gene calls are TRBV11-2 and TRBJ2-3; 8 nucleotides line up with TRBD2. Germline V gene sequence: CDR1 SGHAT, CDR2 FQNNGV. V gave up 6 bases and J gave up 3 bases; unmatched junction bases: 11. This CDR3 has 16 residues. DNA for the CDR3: TGTGCCAGCAGGCCCTTAAGCGGGAGAATGACAGATACGCAGTATTTT. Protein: CASRPLSGRMTDTQYF.

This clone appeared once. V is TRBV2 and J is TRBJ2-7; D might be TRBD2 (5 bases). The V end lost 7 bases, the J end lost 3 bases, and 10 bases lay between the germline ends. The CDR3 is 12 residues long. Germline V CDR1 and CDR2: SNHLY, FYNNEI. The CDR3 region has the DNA TGTGCCAGCAACAAGGGAGTCTACGAGCAGTACTTC. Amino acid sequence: CASNKGVYEQYF.

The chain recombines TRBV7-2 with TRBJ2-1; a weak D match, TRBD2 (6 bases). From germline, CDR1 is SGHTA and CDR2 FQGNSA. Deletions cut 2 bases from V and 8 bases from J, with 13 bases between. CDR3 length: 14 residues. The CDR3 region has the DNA TGTGCCAGCAGCTTATACGGGAGTGGGTATGAGCAGTTCTTC. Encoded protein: CASSLYGSGYEQFF.

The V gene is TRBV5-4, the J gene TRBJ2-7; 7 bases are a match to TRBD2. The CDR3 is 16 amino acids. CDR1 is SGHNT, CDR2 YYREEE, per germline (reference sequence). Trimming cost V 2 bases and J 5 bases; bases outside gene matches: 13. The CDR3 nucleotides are TGTGCCAGCAGCTTCGGGGGGAGGGCAGGTCTACACGAGCAGTACTTC. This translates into CASSFGGRAGLHEQYF.

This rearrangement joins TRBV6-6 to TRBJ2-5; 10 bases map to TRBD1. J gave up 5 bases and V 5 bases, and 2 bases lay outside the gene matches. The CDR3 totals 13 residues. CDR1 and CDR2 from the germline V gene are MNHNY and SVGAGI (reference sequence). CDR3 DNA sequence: TGTGCCAGCAGTCGACAGGGGGCTGAGACCCAGTACTTC. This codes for CASSRQGAETQYF.

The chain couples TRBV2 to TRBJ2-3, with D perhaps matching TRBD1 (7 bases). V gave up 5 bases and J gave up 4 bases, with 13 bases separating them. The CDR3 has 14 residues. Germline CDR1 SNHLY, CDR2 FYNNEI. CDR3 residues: CASSSGGYSDTQYF. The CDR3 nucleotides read TGTGCCAGCAGTTCAGGGGGGTATTCAGATACGCAGTATTTT.

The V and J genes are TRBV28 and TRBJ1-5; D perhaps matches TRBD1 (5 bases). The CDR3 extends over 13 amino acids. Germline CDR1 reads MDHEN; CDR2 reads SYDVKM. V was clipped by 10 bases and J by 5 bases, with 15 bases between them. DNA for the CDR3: TGTGCCACCTTCGACAGAATTGATCAGCCCCAGCATTTT. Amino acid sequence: CATFDRIDQPQHF.

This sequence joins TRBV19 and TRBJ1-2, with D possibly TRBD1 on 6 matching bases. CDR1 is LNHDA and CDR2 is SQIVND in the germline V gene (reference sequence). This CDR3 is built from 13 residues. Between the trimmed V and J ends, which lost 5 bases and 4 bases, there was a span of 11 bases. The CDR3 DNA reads TGTGCCAGTAGTCGAACAGGGTTCTATGGCTACACCTTC. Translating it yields CASSRTGFYGYTF.

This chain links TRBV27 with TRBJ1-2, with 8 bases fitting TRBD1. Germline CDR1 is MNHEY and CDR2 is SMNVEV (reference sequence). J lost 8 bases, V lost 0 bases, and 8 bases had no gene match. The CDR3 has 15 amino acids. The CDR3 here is CASSLSAGGPGGYTF. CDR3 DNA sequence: TGTGCCAGCAGTTTATCCGCAGGGGGCCCGGGGGGCTACACCTTC.

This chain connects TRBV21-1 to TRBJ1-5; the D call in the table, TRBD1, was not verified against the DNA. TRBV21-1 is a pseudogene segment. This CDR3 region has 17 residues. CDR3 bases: TGTGCCAGCAGCAAAGAGAAGGGACAGGGCCCGAGGTTGCCCCAGCATTTT. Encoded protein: CASSKEKGQGPRLPQHF.

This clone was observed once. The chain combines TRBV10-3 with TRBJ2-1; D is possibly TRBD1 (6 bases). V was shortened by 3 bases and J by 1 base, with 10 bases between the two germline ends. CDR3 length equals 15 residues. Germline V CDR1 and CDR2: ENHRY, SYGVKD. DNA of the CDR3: TGTGCCATCAGTGACTCGACAGGATCCTACAATGAGCAGTTCTTC. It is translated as CAISDSTGSYNEQFF.